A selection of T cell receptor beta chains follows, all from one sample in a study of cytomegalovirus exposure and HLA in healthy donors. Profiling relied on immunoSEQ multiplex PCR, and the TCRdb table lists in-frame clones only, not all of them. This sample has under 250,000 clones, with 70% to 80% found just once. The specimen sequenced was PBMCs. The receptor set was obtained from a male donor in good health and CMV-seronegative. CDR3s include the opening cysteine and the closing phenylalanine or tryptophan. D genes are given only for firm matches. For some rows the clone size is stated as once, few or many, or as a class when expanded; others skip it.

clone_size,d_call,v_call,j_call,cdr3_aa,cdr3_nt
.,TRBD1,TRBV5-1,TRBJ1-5,CASSWTGYEQPQHF,TGCGCCAGCAGCTGGACAGGGTACGAGCAGCCCCAGCATTTT
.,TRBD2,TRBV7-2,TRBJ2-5,CASSPTGDSAGKGTQYF,TGTGCCAGCAGCCCCACCGGTGACTCAGCGGGGAAGGGGACCCAGTACTTC
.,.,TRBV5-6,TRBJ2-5,CASSLEVGARQETQYF,TGTGCCAGCAGCTTGGAGGTTGGGGCCAGGCAAGAGACCCAGTACTTC
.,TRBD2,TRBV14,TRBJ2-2,CASRLAGGDTGELFF,TGTGCCAGCAGACTAGCGGGAGGCGACACCGGGGAGCTGTTTTTT
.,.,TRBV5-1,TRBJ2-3,CASSPGGGTDTQYF,TGCGCCAGCAGCCCGGGCGGGGGCACAGATACGCAGTATTTT
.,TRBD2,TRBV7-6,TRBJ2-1,CASSLASGRAGSYNEQFF,TGTGCCAGCAGCTTAGCAAGCGGGAGGGCCGGTTCCTACAATGAGCAGTTCTTC
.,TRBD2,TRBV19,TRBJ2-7,CASSIRLAGTYEQYF,TGTGCCAGTAGTATTAGGCTAGCGGGGACCTACGAGCAGTACTTC
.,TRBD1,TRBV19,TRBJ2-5,CASRKTGAGETQYF,TGTGCCAGTAGGAAGACAGGGGCAGGAGAGACCCAGTACTTC
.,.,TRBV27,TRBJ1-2,CASSLTLQGGYGYTF,TGTGCCAGCAGTTTAACCTTACAGGGTGGCTATGGCTACACCTTC
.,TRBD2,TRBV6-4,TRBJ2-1,CASSELAGGYNEQFF,TGTGCCAGCAGTGAACTAGCGGGCGGCTACAATGAGCAGTTCTTC
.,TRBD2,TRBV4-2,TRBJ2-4,CASSQDRTGGKNIQYF,TGTGCCAGCAGCCAAGACCGGACGGGGGGTAAAAACATTCAGTACTTC
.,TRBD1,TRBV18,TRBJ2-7,CASSPAGQVSYEQYF,TGTGCCAGCTCACCCGCGGGACAGGTTTCCTACGAGCAGTACTTC
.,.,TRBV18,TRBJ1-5,CASSPRGDSRNQPQHF,TGTGCCAGCTCACCACGGGGGGATTCTCGCAATCAGCCCCAGCATTTT
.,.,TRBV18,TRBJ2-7,CASSFVRATQAYEQYF,TGTGCCAGCTCATTCGTCAGGGCCACCCAGGCCTACGAGCAGTACTTC
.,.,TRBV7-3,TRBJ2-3,CASSLAGARTDTQYF,TGTGCCAGCAGCTTAGCTGGGGCTCGCACAGATACGCAGTATTTT
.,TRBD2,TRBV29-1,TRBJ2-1,CSAPGHPRLAGRGNEQFF,TGCAGCGCCCCGGGACATCCACGACTAGCGGGAAGGGGCAATGAGCAGTTCTTC
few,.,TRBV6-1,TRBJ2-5,CASSSGVQETQYF,TGTGCCAGCAGTTCAGGGGTCCAAGAGACCCAGTACTTC
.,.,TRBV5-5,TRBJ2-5,CASSLVHVGGEQYF,TGTGCCAGCAGCTTGGTTCACGTCGGGGGTGAGCAGTACTTC
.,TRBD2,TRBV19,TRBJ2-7,CASKSGSHSYEQYF,TGTGCCAGCAAAAGCGGGAGCCATTCCTACGAGCAGTACTTC
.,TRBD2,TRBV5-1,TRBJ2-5,CASSFSGAIQETQYF,TGCGCCAGCAGCTTTAGCGGGGCTATACAAGAGACCCAGTACTTC
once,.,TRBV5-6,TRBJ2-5,CASSLSTFRSQETQYF,TGTGCCAGCAGCCTGAGTACCTTCAGGTCCCAAGAGACCCAGTACTTC
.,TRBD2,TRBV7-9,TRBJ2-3,CASSEVAGGGTDTQYF,TGTGCCAGCAGTGAAGTAGCGGGAGGAGGCACAGATACGCAGTATTTT
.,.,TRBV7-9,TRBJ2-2,CASSQMGLPLFF,TGTGCCAGCAGCCAGATGGGGCTGCCTCTGTTTTTT
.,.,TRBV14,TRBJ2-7,CASSQQDSQEQYF,TGTGCCAGCAGCCAACAGGACTCTCAAGAGCAGTACTTC
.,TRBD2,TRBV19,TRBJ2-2,CASRNKLAGANTGELFF,TGTGCCAGTAGGAATAAACTAGCGGGGGCGAACACCGGGGAGCTGTTTTTT
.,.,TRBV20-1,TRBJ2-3,CSASKLGTQYF,TGCAGTGCTAGCAAACTTGGTACGCAGTATTTT
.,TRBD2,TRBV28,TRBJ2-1,CASSFFKAGGPGEQFF,TGTGCCAGCAGTTTCTTTAAGGCGGGAGGGCCTGGTGAGCAGTTCTTC
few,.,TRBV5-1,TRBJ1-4,CASSVSSTVNEKLFF,TGCGCCAGCAGCGTAAGCAGCACAGTTAATGAAAAACTGTTTTTT
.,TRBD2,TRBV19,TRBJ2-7,CASSIGTNSYEQYF,TGTGCCAGTAGTATTGGGACTAACTCCTACGAGCAGTACTTC
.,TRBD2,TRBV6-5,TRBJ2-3,CASSLLAGGMTDTQYF,TGTGCCAGCAGTTTACTAGCGGGAGGGATGACAGATACGCAGTATTTT
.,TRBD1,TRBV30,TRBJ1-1,CAWVEGTGGVTEAFF,TGTGCCTGGGTCGAGGGGACAGGGGGCGTCACTGAAGCTTTCTTT
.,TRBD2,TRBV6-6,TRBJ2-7,CASSSGTIDYEQYF,TGTGCCAGCAGTTCGGGGACTATAGACTACGAGCAGTACTTC
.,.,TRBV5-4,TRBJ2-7,CASSYRDYEQYF,TGTGCCAGCAGCTACCGAGACTACGAGCAGTACTTC
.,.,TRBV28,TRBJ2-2,CASRRPETNTGELFF,TGTGCCAGCAGGCGGCCAGAGACGAACACCGGGGAGCTGTTTTTT
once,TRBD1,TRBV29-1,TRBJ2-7,CSAEGTGGTLEQYF,TGCAGCGCCGAGGGGACAGGGGGGACGTTGGAGCAGTACTTC
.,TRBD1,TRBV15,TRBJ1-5,CATSREDRVPFYSNQPQHF,TGTGCCACCAGCAGAGAGGACAGGGTACCCTTTTATAGCAATCAGCCCCAGCATTTT